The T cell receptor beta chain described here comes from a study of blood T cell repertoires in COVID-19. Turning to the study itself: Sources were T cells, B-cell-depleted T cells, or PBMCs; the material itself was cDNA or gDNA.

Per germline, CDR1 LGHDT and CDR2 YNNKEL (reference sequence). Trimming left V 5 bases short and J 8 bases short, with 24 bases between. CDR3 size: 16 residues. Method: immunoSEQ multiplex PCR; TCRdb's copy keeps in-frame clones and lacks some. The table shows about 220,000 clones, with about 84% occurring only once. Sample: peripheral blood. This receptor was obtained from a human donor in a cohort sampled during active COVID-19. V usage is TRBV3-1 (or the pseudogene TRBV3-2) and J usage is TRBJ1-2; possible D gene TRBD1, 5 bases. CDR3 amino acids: CASSMRGGSRAGGYTF. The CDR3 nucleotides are TGTGCCAGCAGCATGAGAGGAGGGTCCAGGGCGGGCGGCTACACCTTC.